The sequence of this TCR beta chain was determined in a study of technical replicates of blood from a handful of donors. The protocol was immunoSEQ multiplex PCR, while the TCRdb copy is restricted to in-frame clones and leaves out a portion. The profile covers about 56,000 clones, with roughly 93% appearing a single time and less than 5.5% taken by the ten largest. V dropped 1 base and J dropped 7; count of bases not matched to a gene: 8. The CDR3 runs to 18 residues. Germline lookup yields CDR1 MNHEY and CDR2 SMNVEV (reference sequence). This clonotype originated in a human donor in good health. Some clones in this sample may be carry-over from other donors' samples. The sequencing input was PBMCs. This chain joins TRBV27 and TRBJ1-6; 12 bases are shared with TRBD1. The CDR3 loop reads CASSLLWDRGRRNSPLHF. In DNA, the CDR3 is TGTGCCAGCAGTTTATTATGGGACAGGGGGCGCCGGAATTCACCCCTCCACTTT.